This T cell receptor (beta chain) stems from a study of T cell responses to AZD1222 COVID-19 vaccine (dated by TCRdb to the early 2020s). Notes on the research overall: AZD1222 recipients with second doses at about 4 weeks or about 12 weeks were pooled, because spike-specific TCR depth and breadth did not differ between schedules. A total of under 250 trial participants underwent TCR sequencing, of whom 200 to 220 had received two doses of AZD1222 and 26 had received two doses of the MenACWY control vaccine. Trial participants were enrolled by age into subgroups of 18-55, 56-69 and 70-plus years, and roughly 150, 30 and 60 TCR-sequenced participants, respectively, were included in these subgroups.

Study-level results and caveats: Because no samples from the day 14 peak response were available, repertoires could be characterized only after the peak T cell response. In the small 56-69-year group, the increase in depth fell short of significance, most likely because of low power. After two AZD1222 doses, spike-specific TCR breadth and depth were significantly higher than at day 0 and than in MenACWY recipients. The whole spike protein was spanned by vaccine-associated CD4 TCRs, and dominant responses were seen in regions 160-218 and 743-854. Conclusions about previously exposed vaccinees were limited because only a handful of AZD1222 recipients were SARS-CoV-2 seropositive at baseline. Most participants were white British and females outnumbered males, and the authors suggested that clonal diversity may have been underestimated. Reportedly, close to half of the unique spike-specific TCRs recognized epitopes lying outside the regions that are mutated in the B.1.351 and B.1.1.7 variants.

The CDR3 regions of human TCRbeta chains were subjected to immunosequencing. The study's own analysis went as follows. TCRs in the repertoires were compared against a reference library of SARS-CoV-2-specific TCRs that had been generated with the MIRA antigen-specificity platform. Breadth was defined as the fraction of unique TCRs that were SARS-CoV-2-associated. Depth was defined as the fraction of total T cells that were SARS-CoV-2-associated. Using the MIRA data, each spike-specific TCR was assigned both to the spike region to which the TCR was reactive and to a CD4 or CD8 class. Log10-transformed breadth and depth values were compared by one-way ANOVA with Sidak's multiple comparisons tests. As stored in TCRdb, this immuneACCESS dataset retains in-frame rearrangements with V and J assigned. A fraction of the clones does not appear; measured against another copy, unresolved V genes explain less than half of the discrepancy, and the remainder lacks a known reason. V, J and clone size are taken as reported in that table, and D and trimming were inferred from the DNA itself. For this sample there are 110,000 to 150,000 clones; approximately 90% appear just once. About 3.7% of the sample comes from the top ten.

V loses 0 bases of germline sequence and J loses 2 bases, and the interval between the two ends is 5 bases. Measured from the cysteine to the phenylalanine, the CDR3 is 13 residues long. Left in the record is the CDR3 DNA by itself, 39 bases read in frame from the first base. CDR1 and CDR2, per the germline V gene (reference sequence), are SGHKS and YYEKEE. Notes on this clone: Its antigen is not yet known. Base qualities are not at hand, and no much larger clone is one base apart.

In light of the paper, this sample's time point label describes: baseline before first vaccination. Samples from vaccinated people were obtained from the UK trials COV001 and COV002, which included a single-blind randomized controlled phase 2/3 trial of AZD1222 (ChAdOx1 nCoV-19) in healthy adults. For TCRbeta chain sequencing, PBMC samples were collected from trial participants at day 0 and at day 28 after the second dose. This clonotype originated in an adult in good health. Recombination joined TRBV5-5 with TRBJ1-2; 5 matching bases give a weak D call of TRBD1. The sequenced sample was peripheral blood, obtained on day 0 of AZD1222 vaccination. The CDR3 amino acid sequence is: CASSLEGNYGYTF. The DNA is TGTGCCAGCAGCTTGGAGGGGAACTATGGCTACACCTTC.